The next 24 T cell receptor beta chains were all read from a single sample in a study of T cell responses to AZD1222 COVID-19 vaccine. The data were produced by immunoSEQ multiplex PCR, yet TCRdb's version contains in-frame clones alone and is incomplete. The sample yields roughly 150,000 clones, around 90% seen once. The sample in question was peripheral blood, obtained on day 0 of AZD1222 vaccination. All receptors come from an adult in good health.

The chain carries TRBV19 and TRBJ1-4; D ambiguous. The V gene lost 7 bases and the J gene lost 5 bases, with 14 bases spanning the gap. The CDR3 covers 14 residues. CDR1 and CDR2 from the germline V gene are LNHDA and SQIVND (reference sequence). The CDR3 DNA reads TGTGCCAGTAATTCGGTGTCGGGGAATGAAAAACTGTTTTTT. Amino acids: CASNSVSGNEKLFF.

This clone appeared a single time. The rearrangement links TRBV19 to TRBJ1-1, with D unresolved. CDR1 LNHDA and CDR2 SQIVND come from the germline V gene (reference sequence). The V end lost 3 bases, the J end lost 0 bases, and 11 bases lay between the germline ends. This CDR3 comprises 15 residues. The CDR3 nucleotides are TGTGCCAGTAGTATGGACGGCCTTATGAACACTGAAGCTTTCTTT. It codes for CASSMDGLMNTEAFF. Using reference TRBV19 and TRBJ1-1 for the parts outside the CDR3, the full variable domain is DGGITQSPKYLFRKEGQNVTLSCEQNLNHDAMYWYRQDPGQGLRLIYYSQIVNDFQKGDIAEGYSVSREKKESFPLTVTSAQKNPTAFYLCASSMDGLMNTEAFFGQGTRLTVV.

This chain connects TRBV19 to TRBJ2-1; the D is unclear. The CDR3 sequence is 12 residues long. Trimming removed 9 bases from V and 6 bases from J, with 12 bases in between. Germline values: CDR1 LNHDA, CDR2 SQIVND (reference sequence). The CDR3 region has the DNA TGTGCCAGACCCAAATCAATCAATGAGCAGTTCTTC. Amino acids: CARPKSINEQFF.

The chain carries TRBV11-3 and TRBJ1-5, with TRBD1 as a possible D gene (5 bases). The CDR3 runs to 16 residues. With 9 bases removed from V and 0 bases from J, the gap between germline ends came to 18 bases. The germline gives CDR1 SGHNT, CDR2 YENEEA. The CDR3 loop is CARELGAPYSNQPQHF. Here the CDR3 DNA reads TGTGCCAGGGAACTTGGGGCCCCTTATAGCAATCAGCCCCAGCATTTT.

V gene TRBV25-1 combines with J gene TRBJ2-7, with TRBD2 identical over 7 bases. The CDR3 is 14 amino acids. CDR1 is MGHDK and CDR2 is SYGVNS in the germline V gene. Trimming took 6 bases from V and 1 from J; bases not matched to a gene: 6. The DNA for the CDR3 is TGTGCCAGCAGCGTTAGGGGAGGGTCCTACGAGCAGTACTTC. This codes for CASSVRGGSYEQYF.

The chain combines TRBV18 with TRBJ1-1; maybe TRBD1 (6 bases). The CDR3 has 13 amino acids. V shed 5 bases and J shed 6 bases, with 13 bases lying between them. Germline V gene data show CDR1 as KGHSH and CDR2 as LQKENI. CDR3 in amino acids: CASSKQGGAEAFF. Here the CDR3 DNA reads TGTGCCAGCTCAAAACAGGGAGGCGCTGAAGCTTTCTTT.

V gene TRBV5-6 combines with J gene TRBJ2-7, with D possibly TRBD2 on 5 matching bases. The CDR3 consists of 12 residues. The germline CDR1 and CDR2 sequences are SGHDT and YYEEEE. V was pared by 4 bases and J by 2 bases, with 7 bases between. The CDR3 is CASSPGTYEQYF. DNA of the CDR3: TGTGCCAGCAGCCCGGGAACCTACGAGCAGTACTTC. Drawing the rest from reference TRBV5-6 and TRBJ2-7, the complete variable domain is DAGVTQSPTHLIKTRGQQVTLRCSPKSGHDTVSWYQQALGQGPQFIFQYYEEEERQRGNFPDRFSGHQFPNYSSELNVNALLLGDSALYLCASSPGTYEQYFGPGTRLTVT.

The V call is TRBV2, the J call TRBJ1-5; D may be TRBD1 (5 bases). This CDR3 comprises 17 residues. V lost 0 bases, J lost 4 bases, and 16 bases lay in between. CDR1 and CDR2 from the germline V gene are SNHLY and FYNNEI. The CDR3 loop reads CASSEALQGGTNQPQHF. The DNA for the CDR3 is TGTGCCAGCAGTGAAGCGCTTCAGGGAGGGACTAATCAGCCCCAGCATTTT.

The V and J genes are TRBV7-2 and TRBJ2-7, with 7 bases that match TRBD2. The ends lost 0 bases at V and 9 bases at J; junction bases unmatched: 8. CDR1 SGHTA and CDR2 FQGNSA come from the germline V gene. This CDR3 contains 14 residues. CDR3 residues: CASSLALAWDGQYF. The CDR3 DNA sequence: TGTGCCAGCAGCTTAGCACTAGCGTGGGATGGGCAGTACTTC.

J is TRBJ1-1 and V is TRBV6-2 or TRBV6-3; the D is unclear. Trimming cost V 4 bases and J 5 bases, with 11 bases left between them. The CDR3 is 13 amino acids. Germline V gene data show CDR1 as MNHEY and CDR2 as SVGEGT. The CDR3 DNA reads TGTGCCAGCAGTTTCCCGACCGGGACTGAAGCTTTCTTT. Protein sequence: CASSFPTGTEAFF.

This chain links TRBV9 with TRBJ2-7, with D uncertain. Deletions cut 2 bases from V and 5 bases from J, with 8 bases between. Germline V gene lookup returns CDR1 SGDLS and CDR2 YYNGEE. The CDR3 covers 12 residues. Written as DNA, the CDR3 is TGTGCCAGCAGCGTCGGAGACCACGAGCAGTACTTC. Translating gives CASSVGDHEQYF.

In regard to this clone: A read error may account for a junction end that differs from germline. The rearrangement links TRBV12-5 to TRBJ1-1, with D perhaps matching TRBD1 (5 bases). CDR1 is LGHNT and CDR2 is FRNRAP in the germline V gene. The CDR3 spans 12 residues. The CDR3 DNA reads TGTGCTAGTGGTTTGGTAGGAAACCGGGACCACTTT. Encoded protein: CASGLVGNRDHF. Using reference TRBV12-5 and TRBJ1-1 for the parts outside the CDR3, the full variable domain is DARVTQTPRHKVTEMGQEVTMRCQPILGHNTVFWYRQTMMQGLELLAYFRNRAPLDDSGMPKDRFSAEMPDATLATLKIQPSEPRDSAVYFCASGLVGNRDHFGQGTRLTVV.

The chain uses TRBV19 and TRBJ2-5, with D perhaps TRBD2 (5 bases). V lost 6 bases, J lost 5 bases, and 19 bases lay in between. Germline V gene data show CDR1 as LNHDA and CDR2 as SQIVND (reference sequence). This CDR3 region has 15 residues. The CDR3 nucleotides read TGTGCCAGTAGGACCCCTCGGGGAGCTCGGGAGACCCAGTACTTC. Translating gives CASRTPRGARETQYF.

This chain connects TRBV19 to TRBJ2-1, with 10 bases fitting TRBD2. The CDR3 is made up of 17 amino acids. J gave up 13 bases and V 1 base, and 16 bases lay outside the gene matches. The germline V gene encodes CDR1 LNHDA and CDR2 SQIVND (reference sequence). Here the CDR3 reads CASSIGTWVAGGYQQFF. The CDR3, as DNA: TGTGCCAGTAGTATAGGTACCTGGGTAGCGGGGGGCTATCAACAGTTCTTC.

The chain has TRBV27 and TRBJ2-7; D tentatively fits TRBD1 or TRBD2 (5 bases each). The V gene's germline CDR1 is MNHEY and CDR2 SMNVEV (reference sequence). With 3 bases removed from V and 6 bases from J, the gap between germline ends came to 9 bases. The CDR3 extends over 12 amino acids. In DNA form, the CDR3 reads TGTGCCAGCAGTTTGCTCGGGACCGAGCAGTACTTC. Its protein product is CASSLLGTEQYF.

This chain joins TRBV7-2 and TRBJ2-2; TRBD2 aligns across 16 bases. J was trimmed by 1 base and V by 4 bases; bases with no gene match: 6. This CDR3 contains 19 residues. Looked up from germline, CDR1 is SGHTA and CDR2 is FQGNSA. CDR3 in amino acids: CASSSGTSGGAGNTGELFF. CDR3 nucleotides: TGTGCCAGCAGCTCCGGGACTAGCGGGGGGGCCGGGAACACCGGGGAGCTGTTTTTT.

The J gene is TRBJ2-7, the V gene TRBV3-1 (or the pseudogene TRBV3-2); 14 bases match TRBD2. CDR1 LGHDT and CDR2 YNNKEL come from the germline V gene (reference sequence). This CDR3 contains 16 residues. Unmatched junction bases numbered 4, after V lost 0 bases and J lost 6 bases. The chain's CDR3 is CASSQDAGTSGGEQYF. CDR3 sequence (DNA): TGTGCCAGCAGCCAAGATGCCGGGACTAGCGGGGGCGAGCAGTACTTC.

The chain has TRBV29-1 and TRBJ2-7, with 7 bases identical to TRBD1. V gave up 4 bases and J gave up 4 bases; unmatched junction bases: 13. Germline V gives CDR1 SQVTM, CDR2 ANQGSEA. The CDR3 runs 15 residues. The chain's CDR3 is CSVVRDRSDWYEQYF. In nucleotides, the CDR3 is TGCAGCGTTGTCCGGGACAGAAGCGACTGGTACGAGCAGTACTTC.

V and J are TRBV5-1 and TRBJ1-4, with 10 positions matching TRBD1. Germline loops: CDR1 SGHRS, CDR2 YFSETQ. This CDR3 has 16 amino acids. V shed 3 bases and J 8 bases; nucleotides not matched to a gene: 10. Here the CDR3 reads CASSSERGQGSEKLFF. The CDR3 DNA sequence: TGCGCCAGCAGCTCCGAGAGGGGACAGGGGTCCGAAAAACTGTTTTTT.

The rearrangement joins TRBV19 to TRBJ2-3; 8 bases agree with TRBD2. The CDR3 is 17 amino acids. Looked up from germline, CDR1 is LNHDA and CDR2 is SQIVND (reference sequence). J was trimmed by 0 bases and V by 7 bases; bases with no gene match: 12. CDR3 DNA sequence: TGTGCCAGTATACAGGGCGGGGGGCGCCCTAGCACAGATACGCAGTATTTT. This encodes CASIQGGGRPSTDTQYF. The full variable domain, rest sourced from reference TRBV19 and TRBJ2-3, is DGGITQSPKYLFRKEGQNVTLSCEQNLNHDAMYWYRQDPGQGLRLIYYSQIVNDFQKGDIAEGYSVSREKKESFPLTVTSAQKNPTAFYLCASIQGGGRPSTDTQYFGPGTRLTVL.

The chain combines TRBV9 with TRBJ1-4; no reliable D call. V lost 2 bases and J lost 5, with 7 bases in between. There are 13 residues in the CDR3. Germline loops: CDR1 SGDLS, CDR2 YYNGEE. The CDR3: CASSVYGNEKLFF. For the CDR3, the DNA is TGTGCCAGCAGCGTTTACGGGAATGAAAAACTGTTTTTT.

Written as DNA, the CDR3 is TGTGCCACCAGTGATTCAGTTTCCCATGAGCAGTTCTTC. Protein sequence: CATSDSVSHEQFF. V is TRBV24-1 and J is TRBJ2-1; D gene uncertain. This CDR3 has 13 residues. CDR1 and CDR2 from the germline V gene are KGHDR and SFDVKD. V lost 2 bases and J 8 bases, leaving 9 bases between the germline ends.

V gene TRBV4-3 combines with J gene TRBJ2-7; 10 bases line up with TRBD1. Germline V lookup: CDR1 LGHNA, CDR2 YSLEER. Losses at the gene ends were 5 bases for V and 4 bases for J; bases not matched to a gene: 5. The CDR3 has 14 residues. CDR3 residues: CASSSGTGVYEQYF. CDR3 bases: TGCGCCAGCAGCTCCGGGACAGGGGTATACGAGCAGTACTTC.

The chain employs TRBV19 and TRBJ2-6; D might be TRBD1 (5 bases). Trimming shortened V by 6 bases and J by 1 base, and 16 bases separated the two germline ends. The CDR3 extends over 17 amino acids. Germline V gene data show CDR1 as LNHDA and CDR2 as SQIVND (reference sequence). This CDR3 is CASRLRQGLSGANVLTF. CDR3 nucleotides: TGTGCCAGTAGATTAAGGCAGGGTCTATCTGGGGCCAACGTCCTGACTTTC.